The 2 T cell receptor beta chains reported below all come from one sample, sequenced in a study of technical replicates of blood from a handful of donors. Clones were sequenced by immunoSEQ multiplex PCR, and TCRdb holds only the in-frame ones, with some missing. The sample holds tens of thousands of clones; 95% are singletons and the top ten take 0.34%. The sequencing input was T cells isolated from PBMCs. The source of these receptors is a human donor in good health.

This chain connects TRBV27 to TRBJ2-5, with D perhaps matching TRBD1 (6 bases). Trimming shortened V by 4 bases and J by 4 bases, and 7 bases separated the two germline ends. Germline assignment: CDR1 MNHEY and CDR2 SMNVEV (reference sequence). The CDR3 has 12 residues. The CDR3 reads CASSSRGETQYF. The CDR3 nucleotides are TGTGCCAGCAGTTCCAGGGGAGAGACCCAGTACTTC.

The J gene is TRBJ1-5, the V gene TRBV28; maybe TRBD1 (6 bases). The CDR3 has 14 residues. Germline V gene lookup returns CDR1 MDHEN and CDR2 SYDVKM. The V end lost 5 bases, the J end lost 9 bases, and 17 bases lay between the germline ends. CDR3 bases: TGTGCCAGCAGTGGGCAGGGGTCCCCGGGGCCCCAGCATTTT. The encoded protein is CASSGQGSPGPQHF.